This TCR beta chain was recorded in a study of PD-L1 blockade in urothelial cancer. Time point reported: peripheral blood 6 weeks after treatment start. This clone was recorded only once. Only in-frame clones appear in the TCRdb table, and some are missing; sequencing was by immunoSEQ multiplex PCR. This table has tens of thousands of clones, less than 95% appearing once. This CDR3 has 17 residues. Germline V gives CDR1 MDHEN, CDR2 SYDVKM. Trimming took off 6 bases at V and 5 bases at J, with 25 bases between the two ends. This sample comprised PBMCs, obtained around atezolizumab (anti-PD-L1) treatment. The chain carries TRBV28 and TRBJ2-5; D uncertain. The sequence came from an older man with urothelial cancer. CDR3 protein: CASSRSRGANLRETQYF. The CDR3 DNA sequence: TGTGCCAGCAGCAGAAGTCGTGGAGCTAATCTACGGGAGACCCAGTACTTC.